Described below is a single T cell receptor beta chain sequence and its context. Its antigen is still unknown. No much larger clonotype is one base removed from it; base qualities were not supplied. Taken from the germline V gene, the CDR1 and CDR2 loops are SGHRS and YFSETQ. The CDR3 sequence holds 14 residues, the cysteine and phenylalanine included. The DNA shown is the 42-base CDR3, in frame from base 1. V and J lose 0 bases and 6 bases, and a span of 11 bases separates them. The sample comes from a study of type 1 regulatory T cells (dated by TCRdb to 2020 to 2023). As for the study more broadly: An in vitro protocol by which a Tr1-enriched, alloantigen-specific CD4 T cell product named T-allo10 was generated was characterized in the study. T-allo10 was under clinical evaluation in patients with hematological malignancies receiving allogeneic hematopoietic stem cell transplantation. Study-wide conclusions, independent of this receptor: Compared with non-Tr1 cells, Tr1 cells had a narrower TCR repertoire, and the study took this difference to reflect clonal expansion driven by alloantigen.

Instrument used: Illumina MiSeq. TCRdb trimmed the raw reads at Q25, called clones with MiXCR and kept productive beta chains. Rows are unified per CDR3 protein, each entry keeping the most common DNA and genes. The sample table contains around 64,000 distinct CDR3 sequences; only one count was recorded for under 25% of them. Jointly, the top ten make up roughly 8.3% of the sample. This receptor was obtained from a human donor in good health. This sequence uses TRBV5-1 and TRBJ2-3; no D gene call is confident. Material for sequencing was cultured type 1 regulatory T (Tr1) cells, either the whole culture or a sorted fraction (not recorded which). The cell subset or site label of this sample denotes: type 1 regulatory T cells sorted from the T-allo10 product. The bases are TGCGCCAGCAGCTTGGCCGTTTTCCACGATACGCAGTATTTT. It specifies CASSLAVFHDTQYF.